The entry below gives a single T cell receptor beta chain sequence along with its context. What it binds is not known. These data belong to a study of T cells after yellow fever vaccination. Universal primer sites and UMIs were introduced during 5'RACE template-switching synthesis of TCR cDNA. One entry per CDR3 protein, called by TCRdb with MiXCR from the 5' RACE reads. This sample has about 580,000 distinct CDR3 sequences, with less than 20% found just once. Study-wide results and caveats: Highly abundant clonotypes carried over from the bulk population could end up in FACS-sorted repertoires as contaminants. Overall, a small share of clonotypes was seen in both CD4 and CD8 compartments.

Germline V gene sequence: CDR1 ENHRY, CDR2 SYGVKD. This CDR3 contains 14 residues. The V gene lost 6 bases and the J gene lost 3 bases, with 11 bases spanning the gap. Sequencing was performed on PBMCs, taken 5 days after the first yellow fever vaccination. The origin of this receptor is a man aged 18 to 29 who received the YFV17D yellow fever vaccine. The rearrangement links TRBV10-3 to TRBJ2-2; maybe TRBD1 (6 bases). In DNA form, the CDR3 reads TGTGCCATCAGATCCGGGACATACACCGGGGAGCTGTTTTTT. This encodes CAIRSGTYTGELFF.